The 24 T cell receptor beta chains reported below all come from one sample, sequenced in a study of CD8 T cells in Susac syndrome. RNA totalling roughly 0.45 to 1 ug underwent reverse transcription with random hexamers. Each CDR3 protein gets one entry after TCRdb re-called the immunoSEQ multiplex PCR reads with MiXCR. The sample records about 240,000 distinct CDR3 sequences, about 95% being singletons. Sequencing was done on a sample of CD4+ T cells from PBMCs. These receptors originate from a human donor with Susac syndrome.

DNA for the CDR3: TGTGCCAGCAGCCAAGATGGGGGGACACATCATGGCTACACCTTC. Protein sequence: CASSQDGGTHHGYTF. The chain joins TRBV3-1 to TRBJ1-2; D may be TRBD1 (6 bases). Germline values: CDR1 LGHDT, CDR2 YNNKEL (reference sequence). Trimming took off 0 bases at V and 6 bases at J, with 14 bases between the two ends. This CDR3 contains 15 residues.

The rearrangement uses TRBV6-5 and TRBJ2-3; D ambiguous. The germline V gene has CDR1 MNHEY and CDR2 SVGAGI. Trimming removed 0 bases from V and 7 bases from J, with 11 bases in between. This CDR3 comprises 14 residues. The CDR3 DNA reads TGTGCCAGCAGTTACTCGTTAGGCCTGTATACGCAGTATTTT. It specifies CASSYSLGLYTQYF.

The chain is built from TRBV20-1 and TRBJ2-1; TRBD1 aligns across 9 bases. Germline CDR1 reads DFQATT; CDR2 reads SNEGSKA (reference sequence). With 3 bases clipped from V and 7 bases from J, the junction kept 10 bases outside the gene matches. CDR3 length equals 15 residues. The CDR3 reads CSARPTGGAGNEQFF. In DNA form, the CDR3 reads TGCAGTGCTAGGCCCACAGGGGGCGCCGGGAATGAGCAGTTCTTC.

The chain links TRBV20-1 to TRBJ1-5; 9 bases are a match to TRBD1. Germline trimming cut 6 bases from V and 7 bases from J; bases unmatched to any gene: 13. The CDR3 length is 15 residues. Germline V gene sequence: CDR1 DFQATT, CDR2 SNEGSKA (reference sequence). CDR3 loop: CSAATGTGPGQPQHF. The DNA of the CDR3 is TGCAGTGCCGCAACCGGGACAGGGCCGGGACAGCCCCAGCATTTT.

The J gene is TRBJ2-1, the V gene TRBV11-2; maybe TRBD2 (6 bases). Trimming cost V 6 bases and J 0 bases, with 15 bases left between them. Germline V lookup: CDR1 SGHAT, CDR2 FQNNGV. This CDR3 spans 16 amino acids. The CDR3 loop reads CASRRSGSLSYNEQFF. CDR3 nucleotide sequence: TGTGCCAGCAGGCGATCCGGGAGCCTCTCCTACAATGAGCAGTTCTTC.

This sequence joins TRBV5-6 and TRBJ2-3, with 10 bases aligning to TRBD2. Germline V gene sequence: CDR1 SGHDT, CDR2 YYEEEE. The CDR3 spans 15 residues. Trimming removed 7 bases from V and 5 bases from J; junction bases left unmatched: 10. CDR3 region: CASRHLAGVQDTQYF. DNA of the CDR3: TGTGCCAGCCGCCATCTAGCGGGAGTACAAGATACGCAGTATTTT. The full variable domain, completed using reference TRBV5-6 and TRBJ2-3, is DAGVTQSPTHLIKTRGQQVTLRCSPKSGHDTVSWYQQALGQGPQFIFQYYEEEERQRGNFPDRFSGHQFPNYSSELNVNALLLGDSALYLCASRHLAGVQDTQYFGPGTRLTVL.

This CDR3 reads CASSQGKARSLADEQYF. In DNA form, the CDR3 reads TGCGCCAGCAGCCAAGGAAAGGCCAGATCCCTCGCGGACGAGCAGTACTTC. V usage is TRBV4-1 and J usage is TRBJ2-7, with D unresolved. Germline CDR1 MGHRA, CDR2 YSYEKL. This CDR3 spans 17 amino acids. Trimming shortened V by 1 base and J by 5 bases, and 21 bases separated the two germline ends.

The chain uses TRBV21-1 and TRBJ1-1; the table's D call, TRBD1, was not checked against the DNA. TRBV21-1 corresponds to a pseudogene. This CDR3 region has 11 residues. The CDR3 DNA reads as TGTGCCAGCAGCACCCGGGATAAAGCTTTCTTT. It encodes CASSTRDKAFF.

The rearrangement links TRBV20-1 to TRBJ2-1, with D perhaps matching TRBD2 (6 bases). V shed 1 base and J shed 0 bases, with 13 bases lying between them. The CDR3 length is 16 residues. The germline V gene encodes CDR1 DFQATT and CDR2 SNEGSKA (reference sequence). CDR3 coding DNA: TGCAGTGCTAGAGGCCCCAGTAGCGGCTCCTACAATGAGCAGTTCTTC. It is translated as CSARGPSSGSYNEQFF.

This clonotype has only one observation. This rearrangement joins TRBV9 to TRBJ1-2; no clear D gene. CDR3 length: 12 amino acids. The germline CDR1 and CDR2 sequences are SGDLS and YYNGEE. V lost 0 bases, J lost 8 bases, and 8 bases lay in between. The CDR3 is CASSVDGVGYTF. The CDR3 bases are TGTGCCAGCAGCGTAGACGGCGTCGGCTACACCTTC.

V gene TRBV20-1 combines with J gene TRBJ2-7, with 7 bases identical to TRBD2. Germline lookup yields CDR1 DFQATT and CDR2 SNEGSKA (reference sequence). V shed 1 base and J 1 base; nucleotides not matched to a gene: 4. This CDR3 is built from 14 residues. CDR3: CSARAREISYEQYF. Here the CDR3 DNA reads TGCAGTGCTAGAGCGCGGGAGATTTCCTACGAGCAGTACTTC.

This chain's CDR3 is CASQGVGYGYTF. The CDR3 DNA is TGTGCCAGCCAGGGCGTAGGGTATGGCTACACCTTC. This chain joins TRBV25-1 and TRBJ1-2, with D possibly being TRBD1 (5 bases). The germline V and J ends were trimmed by 8 bases and 5 bases, with 12 bases remaining between them. Germline V gene sequence: CDR1 MGHDK, CDR2 SYGVNS. There are 12 residues in the CDR3.

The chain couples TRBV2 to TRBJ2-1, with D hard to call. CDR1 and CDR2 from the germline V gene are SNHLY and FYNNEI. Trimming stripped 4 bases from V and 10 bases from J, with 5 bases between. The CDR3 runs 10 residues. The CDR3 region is CASSVQEQFF. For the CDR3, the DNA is TGTGCCAGCAGTGTTCAGGAGCAGTTCTTC.

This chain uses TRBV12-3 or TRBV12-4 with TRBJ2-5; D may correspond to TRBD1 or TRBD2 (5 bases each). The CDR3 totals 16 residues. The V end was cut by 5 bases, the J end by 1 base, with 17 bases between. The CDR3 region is CASSPLGAAVQETQYF. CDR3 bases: TGTGCCAGCAGTCCCCTCGGGGCAGCGGTCCAAGAGACCCAGTACTTC.

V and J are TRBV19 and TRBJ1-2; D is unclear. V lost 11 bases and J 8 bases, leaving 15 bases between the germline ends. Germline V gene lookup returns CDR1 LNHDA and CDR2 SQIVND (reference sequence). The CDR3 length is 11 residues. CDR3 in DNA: TGTGCCGGGCGAGGGCTAAGCGGCTACACCTTC. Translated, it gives CAGRGLSGYTF.

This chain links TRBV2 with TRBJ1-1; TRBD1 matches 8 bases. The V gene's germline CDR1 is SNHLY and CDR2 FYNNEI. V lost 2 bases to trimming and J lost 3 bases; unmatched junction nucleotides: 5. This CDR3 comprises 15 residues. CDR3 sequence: CASSEQGASYTEAFF. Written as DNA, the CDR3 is TGTGCCAGCAGTGAACAGGGGGCCTCCTACACTGAAGCTTTCTTT. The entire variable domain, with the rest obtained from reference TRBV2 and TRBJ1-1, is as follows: EPEVTQTPSHQVTQMGQEVILRCVPISNHLYFYWYRQILGQKVEFLVSFYNNEISEKSEIFDDQFSVERPDGSNFTLKIRSTKLEDSAMYFCASSEQGASYTEAFFGQGTRLTVV.

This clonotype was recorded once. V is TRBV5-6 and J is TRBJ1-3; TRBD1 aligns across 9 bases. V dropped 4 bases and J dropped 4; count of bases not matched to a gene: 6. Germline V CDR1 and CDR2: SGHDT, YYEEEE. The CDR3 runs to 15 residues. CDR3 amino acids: CASSIGTGKGNTIYF. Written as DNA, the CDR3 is TGTGCCAGCAGCATAGGGACAGGGAAAGGAAACACCATATATTTT.

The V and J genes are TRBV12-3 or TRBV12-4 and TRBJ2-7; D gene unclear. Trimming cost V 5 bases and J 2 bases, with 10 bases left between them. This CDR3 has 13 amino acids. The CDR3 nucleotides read TGTGCCAGCAGTCTCTACCTACCCTACGAGCAGTACTTC. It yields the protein CASSLYLPYEQYF.

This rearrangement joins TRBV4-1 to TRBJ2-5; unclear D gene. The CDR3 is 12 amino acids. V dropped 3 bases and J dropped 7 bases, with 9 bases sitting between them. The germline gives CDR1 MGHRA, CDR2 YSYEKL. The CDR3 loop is CASSQAGRTQYF. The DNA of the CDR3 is TGCGCCAGCAGCCAGGCCGGTAGGACCCAGTACTTC.

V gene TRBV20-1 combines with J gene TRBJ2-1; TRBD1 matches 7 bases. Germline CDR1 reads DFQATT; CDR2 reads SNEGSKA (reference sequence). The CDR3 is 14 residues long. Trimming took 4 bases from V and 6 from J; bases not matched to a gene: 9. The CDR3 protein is CSANPGTAINEQFF. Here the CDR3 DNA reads TGCAGTGCTAACCCCGGGACAGCGATCAATGAGCAGTTCTTC.

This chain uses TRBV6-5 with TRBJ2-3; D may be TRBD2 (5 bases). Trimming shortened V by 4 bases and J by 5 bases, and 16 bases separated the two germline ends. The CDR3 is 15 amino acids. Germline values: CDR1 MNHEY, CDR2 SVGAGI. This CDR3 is CASSFQAGPVDTQYF. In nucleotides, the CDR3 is TGTGCCAGCAGTTTCCAGGCGGGTCCAGTAGATACGCAGTATTTT.

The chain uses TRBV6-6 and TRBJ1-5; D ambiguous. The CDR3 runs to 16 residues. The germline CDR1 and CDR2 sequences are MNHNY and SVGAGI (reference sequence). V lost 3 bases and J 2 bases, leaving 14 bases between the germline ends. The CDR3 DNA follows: TGTGCCAGCAGTTATCCAGTTGGGGAAGGCAATCAGCCCCAGCATTTT. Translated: CASSYPVGEGNQPQHF.

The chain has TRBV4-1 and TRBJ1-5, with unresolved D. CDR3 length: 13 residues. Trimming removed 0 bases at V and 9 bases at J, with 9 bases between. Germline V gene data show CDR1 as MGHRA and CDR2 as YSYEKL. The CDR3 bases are TGCGCCAGCAGCCAAGATGCCCAGTGGCCCCAGCATTTT. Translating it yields CASSQDAQWPQHF.

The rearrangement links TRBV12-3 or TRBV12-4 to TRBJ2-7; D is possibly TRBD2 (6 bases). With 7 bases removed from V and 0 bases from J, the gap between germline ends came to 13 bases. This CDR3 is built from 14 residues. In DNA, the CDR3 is TGTGCCAGCAAGCGGAGGGAGAGCTCCTACGAGCAGTACTTC. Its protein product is CASKRRESSYEQYF.